This entry concerns a single T cell receptor beta chain. What antigen it recognizes has not been identified. These data originate in a study of T cells expressing NK-cell markers (dated by TCRdb to about 2020). General notes on the study: In sorted CD3+CD56+NKG2C+, CD3+CD56+NKG2C- and CD3+CD56-NKG2C+ T-cell subsets from about eight donors, TCR beta-chain repertoires were profiled. The eight sequenced donors were randomly selected healthy volunteers, three men and five women. Libraries were sequenced as 2 x 150 bp reads on Illumina HiSeq 2000/2500, MiSeq or NextSeq. Among the eight sequenced donors, only one was HCMV-seronegative, while the other seven were HCMV-seropositive. What the authors observed across the whole study: Those dominant clonotypes were again the most abundant among CD3+CD56-NKG2C+ cells in a few donors, at roughly 25-60.1%. It remained unclear whether the expanded NKG2C-expressing T cell clones were specific for HCMV antigens. In over 5 donors, the dominant CD3+CD56+NKG2C+ clonotypes were among the top 10 CD8+ clonotypes and accounted for about 1.0-7.5% of CD8+ T cells.

Counted from cysteine to phenylalanine, this CDR3 has 19 amino acids. The DNA is not on file. CDR1 and CDR2 were assigned from the germline V gene as SGHRS and YFSETQ. The sequencing machine was an Illumina HiSeq 2000. The TCR beta cDNA libraries were made using 5'RACE template switching, a step that added both a universal primer site and unique molecular identifiers. cDNA synthesis was primed from the TCR beta constant segment, followed by two successive PCR amplification steps. On the authors' methods: MIGEC handled demultiplexing of the reads and grouping by UMI, while MiTCR was used to assemble and quantify clonotypes. To exclude erroneous sequences, any TCR cDNA sequence not supported by at least two reads was discarded. The tcR package was used for downstream repertoire analysis, and clonotypes were matched across fractions by CDR3 nucleotide sequence plus V segment. VDJmatch was used to annotate antigen specificity against VDJdb, with one amino acid substitution in CDR3 allowed. TCRdb reanalyzed the reads, keeping one entry per CDR3 protein sequence and omitting DNA. TCRdb's processing, not the study's, gives the V and J calls here. The sample's own table lists 300,000 to 450,000 distinct CDR3 sequences. The ten most abundant clones make up roughly 5.4% of the sample.

HCMV serostatus was determined by detecting HCMV-specific IgG in serum with a commercial ELISA kit. Peripheral blood mononuclear cells were isolated from blood by Ficoll density gradient centrifugation. The chain is encoded by TRBV5-1 joined to TRBJ1-6; checking the TCRdb D call of TRBD1 is not possible without DNA. The sample consisted of blood T cells: a sorted CD56 or NKG2C T cell subset, CD4+ or CD8+ T cells, or bulk PBMC T cells (not recorded which). The clonotype originates from a man aged 18 to 69 in good health. CDR3 region: CASSSRGNNPGGRISPLHF. Here the CDR3 is joined to the reference TRBV5-1 and TRBJ1-6 genes, and the full variable domain is: KAGVTQTPRYLIKTRGQQVTLSCSPISGHRSVSWYQQTPGQGLQFLFEYFSETQRNKGNFPGRFSGRQFSNSRSEMNVSTLELGDSALYLCASSSRGNNPGGRISPLHFGNGTRLTVT.